This section outlines one T cell receptor (beta chain) sequence together with its context. Antigen: not known. This specimen belongs to a study of breast tumors, draining lymph nodes, adjacent tissues. Study-wide findings and caveats: Tumors had less TCR diversity than lymph nodes, more than nontumor tissue. The data were judged consistent with most tumor T cells coming from lymph node and expanding in tumor. Luminal-like breast cancer showed significantly higher tumor–nontumor repertoire similarity than basal-like. The lymph node origin of tumor T cells was framed as consistent with a hypothesis, not demonstrated.

Breast cancer patients provided tissue from their axillary draining lymph nodes. TCRdb processed the multiplex PCR reads anew with MiXCR; each CDR3 protein has one entry. The top ten clones hold about 4.5% of a sample with 200,000 or so distinct CDR3 sequences, approximately 33% of them seen once. In germline, CDR1 is SEHNR, CDR2 FQNEAQ (reference sequence). V was clipped by 6 bases and J by 8 bases; unmatched bases: 10. This CDR3 region has 14 residues. The receptor comes from a female donor with breast cancer. Some clones in this sample may be carry-over from other donors' samples. The chain combines TRBV7-9 with TRBJ2-1; 7 positions agree with TRBD1. Sequenced input: axillary lymph node tissue. CDR3 region: CASRATDRRYEQFF. The CDR3 DNA sequence: TGTGCCAGCAGGGCCACGGACAGGCGGTATGAGCAGTTCTTC. The entire variable domain, with the rest obtained from reference TRBV7-9 and TRBJ2-1, is as follows: DTGVSQNPRHKITKRGQNVTFRCDPISEHNRLYWYRQTLGQGPEFLTYFQNEAQLEKSRLLSDRFSAERPKGSFSTLEIQRTEQGDSAMYLCASRATDRRYEQFFGPGTRLTVL.